This T cell receptor (beta chain) derives from a study of T-cell memory formation after mild COVID-19. Study details: Each donor largely had its own TCR clusters.

The CDR3 is 16 amino acids. CDR1 is SGHKS and CDR2 is YYEKEE in the germline V gene (reference sequence). V was shortened by 0 bases and J by 0 bases, with 12 bases between the two germline ends. Comment on this clonotype: What it binds is not known.

General study points: Mainly in CM and EM were contracting CD4+ clones; CD8+ were in EMRA. Pre-infection memory showed some responding clones, and this suggested that cross-reactive memory joined.

TCRdb re-derived calls from the 5' RACE reads in MiXCR, one entry per CDR3 protein. The repertoire includes 270,000 or so distinct CDR3 sequences, roughly a sixth of them detected once, and roughly 21% sits in the top ten. The chain recombines TRBV5-5 with TRBJ1-1; TRBD1 might be the D (6 bases). The TCR comes from a young man who had mild COVID-19 (a few samples of this study predate the infection). Cell type and time point are not known. Sequencing was done on a sample of PBMCs or a T cell subset sorted from them (not recorded which). CDR3 loop: CASSLAQGLVNTEAFF. CDR3 coding DNA: TGTGCCAGCAGCTTGGCCCAGGGGTTGGTGAACACTGAAGCTTTCTTT.